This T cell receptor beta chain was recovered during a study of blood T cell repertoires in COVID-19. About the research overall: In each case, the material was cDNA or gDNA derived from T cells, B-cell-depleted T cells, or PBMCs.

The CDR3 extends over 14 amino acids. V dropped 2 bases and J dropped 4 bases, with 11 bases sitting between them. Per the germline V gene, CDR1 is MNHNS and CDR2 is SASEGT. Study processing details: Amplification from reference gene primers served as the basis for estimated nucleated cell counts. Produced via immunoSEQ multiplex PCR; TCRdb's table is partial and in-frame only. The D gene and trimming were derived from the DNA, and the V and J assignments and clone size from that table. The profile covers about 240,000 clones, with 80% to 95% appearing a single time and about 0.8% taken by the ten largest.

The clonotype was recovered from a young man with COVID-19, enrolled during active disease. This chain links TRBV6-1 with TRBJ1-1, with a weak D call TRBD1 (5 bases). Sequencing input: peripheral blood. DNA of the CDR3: TGTGCCAGCAGTGAACCGGGGGTGAGCACTGAAGCTTTCTTT. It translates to CASSEPGVSTEAFF.